This passage covers 13 T cell receptor beta chains from one sample sequenced in a study of blood T cell repertoires in COVID-19. Sequenced by immunoSEQ multiplex PCR; TCRdb stores in-frame clones only, minus some. The sample has around 300,000 clones, around nine tenths seen once. The sequencing input was peripheral blood. The receptors stem from a woman in her fifties or sixties with active or convalescent COVID-19.

The chain carries TRBV5-8 and TRBJ2-7, with D perhaps matching TRBD2 (6 bases). This CDR3 contains 17 residues. V lost 0 bases to trimming and J lost 2 bases, with 18 bases between them. Germline lookup yields CDR1 SGHTS and CDR2 YDEGEE. The DNA for the CDR3 is TGTGCCAGCAGCTTGGGCGTACGGGACTCCGGCCCCTACGAGCAGTACTTC. Its translation is CASSLGVRDSGPYEQYF.

The chain carries TRBV4-1 and TRBJ1-6; D call uncertain. Germline values: CDR1 MGHRA, CDR2 YSYEKL. The CDR3 runs 16 residues. The V gene lost 1 base and the J gene lost 7 bases, with 14 bases spanning the gap. The CDR3 DNA follows: TGCGCCAGCAGCCAAGGTCGTTTGGAGCTAAATTCACCCCTCCACTTT. Amino acids: CASSQGRLELNSPLHF.

This clone appeared a single time. The chain employs TRBV18 and TRBJ2-3; D is perhaps TRBD2 (6 bases). V was trimmed by 5 bases and J by 2 bases, leaving 14 bases between them. The CDR3 covers 15 residues. Germline CDR1 and CDR2: KGHSH and LQKENI. CDR3 protein: CASSWDSQNTDTQYF. The CDR3 DNA reads TGTGCCAGCTCATGGGACTCCCAAAACACAGATACGCAGTATTTT.

V is TRBV4-1 and J is TRBJ1-2, with 7 nucleotides matching TRBD1. There are 14 residues in the CDR3. The trim removed 3 bases at V and 9 bases at J, leaving 10 bases unmatched. Germline lookup yields CDR1 MGHRA and CDR2 YSYEKL. CDR3 bases: TGCGCCAGCAGCCACTTCGGACAGGCTCGGAGCTACACCTTC. Translation: CASSHFGQARSYTF.

The chain links TRBV27 to TRBJ1-6; the D gene is possibly TRBD1 (5 bases). V was pared by 3 bases and J by 7 bases, with 16 bases between. Germline V gene sequence: CDR1 MNHEY, CDR2 SMNVEV (reference sequence). This CDR3 region has 16 residues. The chain's CDR3 is CASSFIGASRNSPLHF. CDR3 nucleotides: TGTGCCAGCAGTTTCATAGGGGCTTCGCGAAATTCACCCCTCCACTTT.

The V gene is TRBV28, the J gene TRBJ1-1; TRBD1 might be the D (5 bases). The CDR3 runs 16 residues. CDR1 and CDR2 (germline): MDHEN, SYDVKM. Trimming left V 6 bases short and J 8 bases short, with 25 bases between. CDR3 region: CASRPPFRALLQEAFF. CDR3 bases: TGTGCCAGCAGGCCCCCCTTCAGGGCTCTTCTTCAAGAAGCTTTCTTT.

The V and J genes are TRBV7-3 and TRBJ2-2; unclear D gene. This CDR3 comprises 12 residues. Germline V gives CDR1 SGHTA, CDR2 FQGTGA. With 4 bases removed from V and 4 bases from J, the gap between germline ends came to 4 bases. The CDR3 region has the DNA TGTGCCAGCAGCTCGGGCACCGGGGAGCTGTTTTTT. Protein product: CASSSGTGELFF.

J is TRBJ1-4 and V is TRBV5-1; the D is unclear. Germline V gene lookup returns CDR1 SGHRS and CDR2 YFSETQ. V lost 0 bases and J lost 7, with 13 bases in between. This CDR3 comprises 15 residues. CDR3 region: CASSLAPGIGEKLFF. In nucleotides, the CDR3 is TGCGCCAGCAGCTTGGCCCCGGGAATTGGTGAAAAACTGTTTTTT.

This clone was detected only once. The rearrangement links TRBV15 to TRBJ1-1; 9 bases are shared with TRBD1. Germline values: CDR1 LNHNV, CDR2 YYDKDF (reference sequence). CDR3 length: 13 amino acids. V trimming: 3 bases; J trimming: 6 bases; junction bases outside the gene matches: 2. The CDR3 sequence: CATSSGQGPEAFF. Here the CDR3 DNA reads TGTGCCACCAGCAGCGGACAGGGGCCTGAAGCTTTCTTT.

The CDR3 sequence: CSVLGDRFSPDTQYF. The CDR3 region has the DNA TGCAGCGTTCTGGGGGACAGGTTTAGCCCAGATACGCAGTATTTT. J is TRBJ2-3 and V is TRBV29-1; 8 bases are shared with TRBD1. Germline V CDR1 and CDR2: SQVTM, ANQGSEA. With V trimmed by 5 bases and J by 4 bases, 11 bases remained unmatched. The length of the CDR3 is 15 residues.

The rearrangement links TRBV29-1 to TRBJ2-7; 8 nucleotides line up with TRBD1. Germline V gene sequence: CDR1 SQVTM, CDR2 ANQGSEA. CDR3 size: 14 residues. The V gene end was trimmed by 6 bases and the J gene end by 2 bases; junction bases not matched to a gene: 9. CDR3 amino acids: CSVANRGSPYEQYF. The CDR3 coding sequence is TGCAGCGTGGCAAACAGGGGGAGCCCCTACGAGCAGTACTTC.

The chain employs TRBV10-3 and TRBJ1-5; D perhaps matches TRBD1 (6 bases). V lost 0 bases and J lost 10, with 16 bases in between. This CDR3 is 15 amino acids long. Germline-derived CDR1 and CDR2 are ENHRY and SYGVKD. The CDR3 DNA is TGTGCCATCAGTGAGTCGGCAGGGGACGTCACCCCCCAGCATTTT. It specifies CAISESAGDVTPQHF.

This sequence joins TRBV7-9 and TRBJ2-7; the match to TRBD1 covers 8 bases. The CDR3 has 12 residues. The germline V gene has CDR1 SEHNR and CDR2 FQNEAQ (reference sequence). V gave up 3 bases and J gave up 6 bases; unmatched junction bases: 1. The CDR3 coding sequence is TGTGCCAGCAGCTTGGGACAGGTCGAGCAGTACTTC. It specifies CASSLGQVEQYF.